This record covers a single TCR beta chain. This clonotype was detected only a few times. Its antigen is not yet known. No base quality information exists; no much larger clone differs at one position. Stable Graves' hyperthyroidism was defined as no progression to ophthalmopathy during 18 months of follow-up. Hyperthyroidism patients were newly diagnosed, with disease duration under 2 months, and aged 18 to 65 years. Exclusion was applied to patients with uncontrolled infections, other autoimmune diseases, pregnancy or lactation. Diagnoses were established on the basis of clinical symptoms, serum thyroxine and TRAb, thyroid ultrasound, and orbital computed tomography. PBMCs were isolated from about 9.2 ml of fresh peripheral blood by Ficoll-Paque density gradient centrifugation. Total RNA was extracted using Trizol reagent, and RNA quality was assessed on an Agilent 2100 Bioanalyzer. TCR beta CDR3 regions were amplified from RNA transcripts. A first-round RT-PCR of the TCR CDR3 used the HTBI primer set with the Qiagen OneStep RT-PCR kit. Libraries were constructed in a second round of multiplex PCR, after which size selection and purification were performed. The libraries were sequenced on an Illumina HiSeq2000 using paired-end 100 bp reads. As for the authors' bioinformatics: SOAPnuke was used to process the raw data, throwing out any read that contained adapters or uncalled bases, had a mean Phred below 15, or lacked an exact constant-primer or identifier match. COPE v1.2.5 was used to merge the high-quality paired reads, and each unique nucleotide sequence was defined as a clonotype. MiTCR v1.1 was used to align clonotypes to the IMGT TRBV, TRBD and TRBJ reference segments. Analysis was restricted to V-J combinations with a frequency above 0.0001, which covered roughly 99% of repertoires. A TCS score was defined as the ratio between F50 (clonal expansion) and ExV (chaos), using BLOSUM62-based TCRdist between CDR3 peptides within each V-J. Welch's t-statistics and random forest reduced roughly 540 V-J features to 10 to 15, which were used in a naive Bayes classifier (R e1071). TCRdb handled the public reads itself, with Q25 trimming in fastp and clone calling in MiXCR, and kept productive beta chains. For every CDR3 protein sequence, its rows merge into one entry that carries the most common genes and DNA. The V and J calls were not made by the authors but by TCRdb's processing. Counted in this sample were about 420,000 distinct CDR3 sequences; roughly an eighth of them appeared once. Approximately 5.3% of the sample belongs to the ten largest clones.

This sample was included in a study of T cells in Graves' hyperthyroidism and ophthalmopathy (dated by TCRdb to between 2018 and 2020). Context from the whole study: Peripheral blood was collected at initial diagnosis, before any treatment. For training and testing, the 95 to 100 patients in the discovery cohort were randomly divided in a 7:3 ratio. The paper reports TCR Vbeta CDR3 sequencing of 130 to 150 peripheral blood samples: 43 ophthalmopathy, under 85 hyperthyroidism and approximately 17 progressor patients. Following sampling, methimazole starting at 30 mg daily was given to hyperthyroidism patients, and high-dose intravenous methylprednisolone was given to ophthalmopathy patients. A discovery cohort of approximately 100 patients, about 40 with Graves' ophthalmopathy and roughly 59 with stable Graves' hyperthyroidism, was used to find distinguishing TCR V-J signatures. Thyroid tissue and blood T-cell repertoires from more than five Graves' hyperthyroidism patients were also compared in the study. Prospective prediction of ophthalmopathy was tested in an independent validation cohort consisting of under 20 hyperthyroidism patients and approximately 16 patients who later progressed to ophthalmopathy.

The CDR3 runs 15 residues from the cysteine to the phenylalanine. The read is trimmed to its CDR3 DNA, 45 bases read in frame from base 1. Reading the germline V gene gives CDR1 MNHNS and CDR2 SASEGT. V and J are trimmed by 6 bases and 7 bases, and the gene matches miss 9 bases of the junction. What the study reported, not specific to this receptor: No statistical method was used to set the sample size in advance, and investigators knew the group allocation. Blood samples also contained most of the expanded thyroid clonotypes (frequency above 0.001), which suggests that blood repertoires may reflect thyroid immune responses. In cross-validation, a model built on a 13 V-J signature told ophthalmopathy apart from stable hyperthyroidism with over 85% sensitivity and about 81% specificity, and in testing the same model reached 80%/75%. In validation, progression to ophthalmopathy was predicted by the model with more than 65% sensitivity and around 76% specificity, a median of around 5.9 months before onset.

Sequences were obtained from blood. The clonotype originates from a woman between 18 and 29 years old with Graves' hyperthyroidism. The sequence is built from TRBV6-1 and TRBJ1-4; TRBD1 agrees with 9 junctional bases. The CDR3 corresponds to CASRRTGTGSEKLFF. The bases are TGTGCCAGCAGAAGAACCGGGACAGGGAGTGAAAAACTGTTTTTT.